This T cell receptor beta chain was observed in a study of blood T cells in healthy people across ages. This clonotype came up once. For the second PCR, which ran for about 7 to 11 cycles, a sample-barcoded 5' primer and a J-beta primer mix were used. A single record per CDR3 protein comes from TCRdb applying MiXCR to the 5' RACE reads. The profile shows some 780,000 distinct CDR3 sequences, approximately 60% of them singletons. The receptor comes from a man between 35 and 55 years old in good health. The sequencing sample was made of blood.

As DNA, the CDR3 is TGTGCCAGCAGTCCCCGGGGACACCCGAACACTGAAGCTTTCTTT. Translated: CASSPRGHPNTEAFF. The chain is built from TRBV27 and TRBJ1-1; TRBD1 is a possible D gene (6 bases). Trimming took off 5 bases at V and 1 base at J, with 14 bases between the two ends. The CDR3 runs 15 residues. Germline assignment: CDR1 MNHEY and CDR2 SMNVEV (reference sequence).